This T cell receptor (beta chain) emerged from a study of cytomegalovirus exposure and HLA in healthy donors. Points from the study as a whole: Some V segments, TRBV6-2 and TRBV6-3 among them, were indistinguishable and were therefore excluded. In vitro testing confirmed three CMV-associated chains as specific for CMV antigens.

There are 14 residues in the CDR3. The germline gives CDR1 SNHLY, CDR2 FYNNEI. With V trimmed by 4 bases and J by 9 bases, 9 bases remained unmatched. Primers included in the PCR were 60 Vbeta and 13 Jbeta primers. The repertoire was sequenced with immunoSEQ multiplex PCR; TCRdb's copy has only in-frame clones and lacks some. The sample records some 91,000 clones, over 75% being singletons. On this clone: Antigen: not known.

The rearrangement joins TRBV2 to TRBJ2-5, with 9 bases matching TRBD1. The origin of this receptor is a man aged 35 to 55 in good health and CMV-seronegative. The sample taken for sequencing was PBMCs. CDR3 nucleotide sequence: TGTGCCAGCAGTGTCAACAGGGGGCTGGAGGCCCAGTACTTC. This codes for CASSVNRGLEAQYF.